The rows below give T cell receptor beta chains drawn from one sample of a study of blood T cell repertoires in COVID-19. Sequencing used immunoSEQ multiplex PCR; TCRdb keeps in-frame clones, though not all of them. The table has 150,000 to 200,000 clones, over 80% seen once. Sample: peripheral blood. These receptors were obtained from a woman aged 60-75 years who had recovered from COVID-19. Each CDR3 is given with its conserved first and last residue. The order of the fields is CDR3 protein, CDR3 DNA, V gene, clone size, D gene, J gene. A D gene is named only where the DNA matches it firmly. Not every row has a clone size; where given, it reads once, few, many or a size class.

CASSPRGNQEQYF TGTGCCAGCTCACCAAGGGGGAATCAGGAGCAGTACTTC TRBV18 NA NA TRBJ2-7
CAITGKGQGRANSYNEQFF TGTGCCATCACCGGGAAGGGACAGGGGAGGGCCAACTCCTACAATGAGCAGTTCTTC TRBV10-3 once TRBD1 TRBJ2-1
CASSLGGGGSYNEQFF TGCGCCAGCAGCTTGGGAGGCGGGGGCTCCTACAATGAGCAGTTCTTC TRBV5-1 NA TRBD2 TRBJ2-1
CASSSGGAGELFF TGTGCCAGCAGTTCAGGGGGCGCGGGGGAGCTGTTTTTT TRBV28 NA TRBD1 TRBJ2-2
CASSQEWTSKNIQYF TGCGCCAGCAGCCAAGAATGGACAAGCAAAAACATTCAGTACTTC TRBV4-1 NA NA TRBJ2-4
CASSTGLAGPQFF TGTGCCAGTAGTACGGGACTAGCGGGGCCGCAGTTCTTC TRBV19 once TRBD2 TRBJ2-1
CASSWDREGYTF TGTGCCAGCAGCTGGGACAGGGAAGGCTACACCTTC TRBV2 NA TRBD1 TRBJ1-2
CASSYPGTGYEQYF TGTGCCAGCAGTTACCCCGGGACAGGCTACGAGCAGTACTTC TRBV28 NA TRBD1 TRBJ2-7
CASKEGSGGADEQFF TGTGCCAGCAAAGAGGGTAGCGGGGGGGCCGATGAGCAGTTCTTC TRBV6-5 NA TRBD2 TRBJ2-1
CASSPGADTQYF TGTGCCAGCAGCCCGGGGGCAGATACGCAGTATTTT TRBV2 NA NA TRBJ2-3
CAWSVGSFYEQYF TGTGCCTGGAGTGTTGGCAGTTTCTACGAGCAGTACTTC TRBV30 NA NA TRBJ2-7
CASSQRVSYEQYF TGTGCCAGCAGCCAACGGGTCTCCTACGAGCAGTACTTC TRBV3-1/TRBV3-2 NA NA TRBJ2-7
CASSFFSDKSNQPQHF TGTGCCAGCAGTTTTTTTTCTGACAAAAGCAATCAGCCCCAGCATTTT TRBV28 NA NA TRBJ1-5
CASSTGTGNEQFF TGTGCCAGCAGCACCGGGACTGGCAATGAGCAGTTCTTC TRBV5-6 once NA TRBJ2-1
CATTRAGEQFF TGTGCCACCACCCGAGCAGGTGAGCAGTTCTTC TRBV24-1 NA NA TRBJ2-1
CASTLGVVNTEAFF TGTGCCAGCACCCTCGGGGTTGTGAACACTGAAGCTTTCTTT TRBV28 NA NA TRBJ1-1
CASSLGNPGELFF TGTGCCAGCAGCTTGGGTAATCCCGGGGAGCTGTTTTTT TRBV5-4 few NA TRBJ2-2
CASSVRGGSYNEQFF TGTGCCAGCAGCGTAAGGGGGGGCTCCTACAATGAGCAGTTCTTC TRBV9 NA NA TRBJ2-1
CASSLGLAGEPIQTQYF TGTGCCAGCAGCTTGGGTCTAGCGGGGGAGCCTATCCAGACCCAGTACTTC TRBV5-5 once TRBD2 TRBJ2-5
CASSEMGTGSGEQYF TGTGCCAGCAGTGAAATGGGGACAGGTTCTGGCGAGCAGTACTTC TRBV6-1 NA TRBD1 TRBJ2-7
CASTLQGLHQPQHF TGTGCCAGCACCTTACAGGGTCTACATCAGCCCCAGCATTTT TRBV27 NA NA TRBJ1-5
CASSLSTAGGLYEQFF TGCGCCAGCAGCTTGTCGACCGCGGGGGGGCTCTATGAGCAGTTCTTC TRBV5-1 NA TRBD2 TRBJ2-1
CASSLAGGDEKLFF TGTGCCAGCAGTCTGGCTGGAGGAGATGAAAAACTGTTTTTT TRBV3-1/TRBV3-2 NA NA TRBJ1-4
CASSRHGGSSNQPQHF TGCGCCAGCAGCCGCCATGGGGGCTCTAGCAATCAGCCCCAGCATTTT TRBV4-3 NA NA TRBJ1-5
CASSPDRVEETQYF TGTGCCAGTAGCCCTGACAGGGTTGAGGAGACCCAGTACTTC TRBV19 NA TRBD1 TRBJ2-5
CSVEEGREQFF TGCAGCGTTGAAGAGGGGAGGGAGCAGTTCTTC TRBV29-1 NA NA TRBJ2-1
CASSPGTSGGVNEQFF TGTGCCAGCAGCCCCGGGACTAGCGGGGGGGTCAATGAGCAGTTCTTC TRBV9 few TRBD2 TRBJ2-1
CATRAQGGYNEQFF TGTGCCACCCGGGCGCAAGGGGGTTACAATGAGCAGTTCTTC TRBV7-9 NA NA TRBJ2-1
CASSAGGAFSTEAFF TGTGCCAGCAGTGCCGGGGGGGCGTTTTCCACTGAAGCTTTCTTT TRBV9 NA NA TRBJ1-1
CASSGIQETQYF TGTGCCAGCTCAGGAATTCAAGAGACCCAGTACTTC TRBV7-9 NA NA TRBJ2-5
CASSLNGVGGELFF TGTGCCAGCAGCTTGAACGGGGTAGGCGGGGAGCTGTTTTTT TRBV5-5 NA NA TRBJ2-2
CASSLALAGTENTIYF TGTGCCAGCAGCTTAGCGCTGGCAGGGACTGAAAACACCATATATTTT TRBV7-9 many NA TRBJ1-3
CASSRETSGAREQYF TGTGCCAGCTCACGCGAGACTAGCGGGGCGAGAGAGCAGTACTTC TRBV18 NA TRBD2 TRBJ2-7
CASSQVGGQGPQPQHF TGTGCCAGCAGCCAGGTCGGAGGCCAGGGGCCTCAGCCCCAGCATTTT TRBV4-2 NA NA TRBJ1-5
CASSPYRLVTPETQYF TGTGCCAGCAGCCCCTACCGACTAGTCACGCCGGAGACCCAGTACTTC TRBV11-2 NA NA TRBJ2-5
CASSWTGGMDEQYF TGTGCCAGCAGCTGGACAGGGGGCATGGACGAGCAGTACTTC TRBV5-5 NA TRBD1 TRBJ2-7
CASSPPTGYPNYGYTF TGTGCCAGTAGTCCCCCGACAGGATACCCCAACTATGGCTACACCTTC TRBV19 NA NA TRBJ1-2
CASRGTSGDSYNEQFF TGTGCCAGCAGGGGGACTAGCGGGGACTCCTACAATGAGCAGTTCTTC TRBV28 NA TRBD2 TRBJ2-1
CASSGGTSYGYTF TGTGCCAGCAGTGGAGGGACATCCTATGGCTACACCTTC TRBV25-1 NA NA TRBJ1-2
CSASQGTGTYYGYTF TGCAGTGCTAGTCAGGGGACAGGGACTTACTATGGCTACACCTTC TRBV20-1 NA TRBD1 TRBJ1-2
CATTGTGGDEKLFF TGTGCCACCACCGGGACAGGGGGGGATGAAAAACTGTTTTTT TRBV10-3 NA TRBD1 TRBJ1-4
CASSPAGSYNEQFF TGTGCCAGTAGTCCTGCAGGGTCCTACAATGAGCAGTTCTTC TRBV19 NA NA TRBJ2-1
CASSVWGTPGTNEKLFF TGTGCCAGCAGTGTGTGGGGGACACCCGGAACTAATGAAAAACTGTTTTTT TRBV6-1 NA NA TRBJ1-4
CATSLSGYGYTF TGTGCCACCAGTCTATCAGGCTATGGCTACACCTTC TRBV24-1 NA NA TRBJ1-2
CTSSHTPGTSGQETQYF TGCACCAGCAGCCACACCCCCGGGACTAGCGGGCAAGAGACCCAGTACTTC TRBV1 NA NA TRBJ2-5
CASSPRRQGYFGYTF TGTGCCAGCAGTCCGAGACGACAGGGGTATTTTGGCTACACCTTC TRBV27 NA TRBD1 TRBJ1-2
CASSISGASGLYEQYF TGTGCCAGTAGTATTTCAGGGGCTAGCGGCCTCTACGAGCAGTACTTC TRBV19 NA NA TRBJ2-7